This T cell receptor (beta chain) was captured by sequencing in a study of TIL therapy for anti-PD-1-resistant metastatic lung cancer. Whole-study context: Most patients had lung adenocarcinoma; a handful of tumors were EGFR-mutant, two ALK-rearranged; half smoked currently or formerly. Tumors carried a median roughly 1.5 non-synonymous mutations per megabase.

Points on this clone: Its target is not known.

CDR1 MNHNS and CDR2 SASEGT come from the germline V gene. CDR3 length: 17 residues. Trimming took 1 base from V and 2 from J; bases not matched to a gene: 6. As to time point: pre-treatment sample, taken before nivolumab and TIL therapy. Stage 4 NSCLC adults joined between October 2017 and January 2020. Whole-study findings and limits: After infusion, TIL clonotypes partly replaced peripheral T cells and declined over months.

This was the immunoSEQ v3 assay. Measured with immunoSEQ multiplex PCR; TCRdb has only the in-frame clones, and not every one. Among 54,000 or so clones listed, over 70% were seen once. Source: blood, taken at baseline. The sequence was obtained from a person aged 25 to 80 with non-small cell lung cancer. The V gene is TRBV6-1, the J gene TRBJ2-3, with 10 bases matching TRBD2. The DNA of the CDR3 is TGTGCCAGCAGTGAAGGGAGCACTAGCGGGATCACAGATACGCAGTATTTT. Protein product: CASSEGSTSGITDTQYF.